This paragraph reports one T cell receptor (beta chain). What it binds is not known. This sample is drawn from a study of T cell responses to AZD1222 COVID-19 vaccine. Study results and caveats: Repertoires were obtained only post-peak T cell response.

Repertoires were generated with immunoSEQ multiplex PCR, while TCRdb's copy carries only in-frame clones and drops some. The sample lists 150,000 to 200,000 clones, approximately 90% occurring once. From germline, CDR1 is WSHSY and CDR2 SAAADI. The CDR3 runs 14 residues. The ends were cut back, 8 bases at V and 2 bases at J, with 13 bases in the middle. Sample: peripheral blood, taken 28 days after the second dose of the MenACWY control vaccine. The chain recombines TRBV10-2 with TRBJ1-5; D gene uncertain. This sequence was found in an adult who received the MenACWY meningococcal vaccine as a control. The CDR3, as DNA: TGCGCCAGCTCTCCCTCAGGTCGCAATCAGCCCCAGCATTTT. It codes for CASSPSGRNQPQHF.